The 3 T cell receptor beta chains given below trace back to one sample, sequenced in a study of circulating CD8 cells and anti-PD-1 response in melanoma. Four subsets defined by PD-1 and/or TIGIT were sorted from live CD3+CD8+TCRalphabeta+ cells. TCR libraries were prepared from roughly 15 ng of total RNA with the QIAseq Immune Repertoire TCR panel. From the reads, TCRdb called clonotypes with MiXCR, one entry per CDR3 protein. The sample carries hundreds of distinct CDR3 sequences, about 13% recorded once. The sequences come from CD8+ T cells from PBMCs, collected at baseline or after one month of anti-PD-1 therapy (not recorded which). These receptors were obtained from a human donor with melanoma.

The chain joins TRBV2 to TRBJ1-3; 7 bases match TRBD1. With V trimmed by 6 bases and J by 0 bases, 11 bases remained unmatched. Per germline, CDR1 SNHLY and CDR2 FYNNEI. This CDR3 has 17 residues. The CDR3 region is CASSRGAVAISGNTIYF. Written as DNA, the CDR3 is TGTGCCAGCAGCAGGGGGGCAGTTGCTATCTCTGGAAACACCATATATTTT. Full variable domain (remainder filled in from reference TRBV2 and TRBJ1-3): EPEVTQTPSHQVTQMGQEVILRCVPISNHLYFYWYRQILGQKVEFLVSFYNNEISEKSEIFDDQFSVERPDGSNFTLKIRSTKLEDSAMYFCASSRGAVAISGNTIYFGEGSWLTVV.

A remark on this clonotype: This may be a read error: a much more frequent sequence differs by one nucleotide. The chain is built from TRBV24-1 and TRBJ1-6; no clear D gene. The V end was cut by 11 bases, the J end by 0 bases, with 19 bases between. Germline V CDR1 and CDR2: KGHDR, SFDVKD. The CDR3 contains 17 residues. The CDR3 nucleotides read TGTGCCAATGTAAAACGGCCTTGGAGCTCCTATAATTCACCCCTCCACTTT. Its translation is CANVKRPWSSYNSPLHF.

By share, this clonotype ranks as large (0.1 to 1%). The rearrangement joins TRBV27 to TRBJ2-2; D not resolved. V was pared by 5 bases and J by 2 bases, with 3 bases between. In germline, CDR1 is MNHEY, CDR2 SMNVEV (reference sequence). The CDR3 covers 12 residues. The CDR3 protein is CASSPNTGELFF. In DNA form, the CDR3 reads TGTGCCAGCAGTCCAAACACCGGGGAGCTGTTTTTT.